This T cell receptor beta chain was recovered during a study of cytomegalovirus exposure and HLA in healthy donors. The PCR employed 60 Vbeta primers together with 13 Jbeta primers. This table comes from immunoSEQ multiplex PCR, and its TCRdb copy is limited to in-frame clones, with some not included. This table has fewer than 120,000 clones, 70% to 90% appearing once. In regard to this clone: Its antigen is not known.

The CDR3 totals 16 residues. Trimming removed 4 bases from V and 0 bases from J, with 13 bases in between. Germline V gene sequence: CDR1 GTSNPN, CDR2 SVGIG (reference sequence). Study-level results: More clonal expansion characterized HLA-associated TCR beta chains than equally common others in a later analysis.

The chain combines TRBV30 with TRBJ1-6, with TRBD1 as a possible D gene (5 bases). The sequence came from a man aged 40-49 years in good health and CMV-seronegative. The sequenced sample was PBMCs. In DNA, the CDR3 is TGTGCCTGGACGAGACAGCTGAGCTCCTATAATTCACCCCTCCACTTT. Protein: CAWTRQLSSYNSPLHF.